The 17 T cell receptor beta chains below come from one sample, sequenced in a study of Ad26.COV2.S vaccination and SARS-CoV-2 variants (dated by TCRdb to the early 2020s). The treatment or condition label, as the study defines it: approximately 18 received Ad26.COV2.S at low or high dose, single or two shots; five or six received placebo; per-sample allocation not given. Repertoires of vaccine and placebo recipients were sequenced from samples collected on day 63 after the first injection. The library relied on the immunoSEQ multiplex PCR assay. The table comes from immuneACCESS by way of TCRdb, which keeps in-frame sequences with V and J called. Part of the clones is missing from these tables; in studies checked, under half for an unresolved V gene and the rest for unknown reasons. This sample gives more than 350,000 clones in total; 75% to 95% of them show up just once. The ten largest clones add up to 12% of the sample.

The sequences come from peripheral blood, collected in a trial of Ad26.COV2.S vaccine versus placebo. The receptors derive from a person between 18 and 59 years old who received the Ad26.COV2.S COVID-19 vaccine or a placebo.

The rearrangement uses TRBV6-2 or TRBV6-3 and TRBJ1-5; the D is unclear. V dropped 5 bases and J dropped 3 bases, with 14 bases sitting between them. The CDR3 spans 15 residues. CDR1 and CDR2 (germline): MNHEY, SVGEGT. The CDR3 sequence is CASSTSTRNNQPQHF. CDR3 bases: TGTGCCAGCAGTACCAGTACACGGAACAATCAGCCCCAGCATTTT.

The rearrangement links TRBV4-1 to TRBJ1-1, with TRBD1 matching over 9 bases. Trimming at V came to 2 bases and at J to 3 bases, leaving 7 bases not matched to a gene. Germline V gene lookup returns CDR1 MGHRA and CDR2 YSYEKL. The CDR3 loop spans 16 amino acids. CDR3 sequence (DNA): TGCGCCAGCAGCCAAAAACAGGGGGCTGTCGACACTGAAGCTTTCTTT. Its protein product is CASSQKQGAVDTEAFF.

The chain combines TRBV5-1 with TRBJ2-7; 8 nucleotides match TRBD1. V lost 4 bases, J lost 5 bases, and 14 bases stayed unmatched. The V gene's germline CDR1 is SGHRS and CDR2 YFSETQ. The CDR3 has 16 amino acids. In DNA form, the CDR3 reads TGCGCCAGCAGCCGAACACCCTTTGGACAGGGAAACGAGCAGTACTTC. Encoded protein: CASSRTPFGQGNEQYF.

This clone was seen more than once but under ten times. The chain carries TRBV5-1 and TRBJ2-7; D is undetermined. Per the germline V gene, CDR1 is SGHRS and CDR2 is YFSETQ. This CDR3 contains 13 residues. V lost 0 bases, J lost 2 bases, and 6 bases lay in between. The CDR3 sequence is CASSLAAPYEQYF. CDR3 nucleotides: TGCGCCAGCAGCTTGGCCGCCCCCTACGAGCAGTACTTC. Looking up the rest from reference TRBV5-1 and TRBJ2-7 gives the full variable domain: KAGVTQTPRYLIKTRGQQVTLSCSPISGHRSVSWYQQTPGQGLQFLFEYFSETQRNKGNFPGRFSGRQFSNSRSEMNVSTLELGDSALYLCASSLAAPYEQYFGPGTRLTVT.

This clone was recorded a few times. The chain links TRBV5-4 to TRBJ2-7; maybe TRBD2 (6 bases). The germline CDR1 and CDR2 sequences are SGHNT and YYREEE (reference sequence). CDR3 length: 15 amino acids. V shed 5 bases and J shed 0 bases, with 15 bases lying between them. The CDR3 sequence: CASSSDYTSSYEQYF. The CDR3 nucleotides read TGTGCCAGCAGTTCGGACTATACGAGCTCCTACGAGCAGTACTTC.

V and J are TRBV19 and TRBJ2-2; D ambiguous. V lost 5 bases and J 3 bases, leaving 13 bases between the germline ends. CDR3 length: 15 residues. Germline lookup yields CDR1 LNHDA and CDR2 SQIVND (reference sequence). The CDR3 nucleotides are TGTGCCAGTAGTCCCCCCGGACGGGACACCGGGGAGCTGTTTTTT. Translating it yields CASSPPGRDTGELFF.

The genes are TRBV27 and TRBJ2-7, with 7 bases identical to TRBD2. Germline V gene sequence: CDR1 MNHEY, CDR2 SMNVEV (reference sequence). Trimming cost V 0 bases and J 1 base; bases outside gene matches: 6. The CDR3 contains 16 residues. For the CDR3, the DNA is TGTGCCAGCAGTTTATCGATCAGCGGGGTATCCTACGAGCAGTACTTC. This gives the protein CASSLSISGVSYEQYF.

V usage is TRBV5-1 and J usage is TRBJ2-5, with D possibly TRBD1 on 6 matching bases. The germline V and J ends were trimmed by 4 bases and 5 bases, with 15 bases remaining between them. The CDR3 is 14 amino acids. CDR1 SGHRS and CDR2 YFSETQ come from the germline V gene. The CDR3 sequence is CASSATTGPETQYF. CDR3 bases: TGCGCCAGCAGCGCGACCACAGGGCCGGAGACCCAGTACTTC.

The chain is built from TRBV28 and TRBJ1-1, with unresolved D. V was shortened by 4 bases and J by 11 bases, with 14 bases between the two germline ends. The V gene's germline CDR1 is MDHEN and CDR2 SYDVKM. This CDR3 comprises 12 residues. CDR3 in amino acids: CASSSDRPQAFF. The DNA of the CDR3 is TGTGCCAGCAGTTCGGACCGACCCCAGGCTTTCTTT.

The rearrangement uses TRBV4-3 and TRBJ2-1; D remains unclear. This CDR3 has 16 residues. The V gene lost 0 bases and the J gene lost 5 bases, with 14 bases spanning the gap. The germline CDR1 and CDR2 sequences are LGHNA and YSLEER. The CDR3 region is CASSQDLRSANNEQFF. CDR3 coding DNA: TGCGCCAGCAGCCAAGACCTCCGGTCGGCTAACAATGAGCAGTTCTTC.

The DNA for the CDR3 is TGTGCCAGCAGCCAAGAGGGGGGGCGAAGAACTGAAGCTTTCTTT. It yields the protein CASSQEGGRRTEAFF. The chain joins TRBV3-1 (or the pseudogene TRBV3-2) to TRBJ1-1; possibly TRBD1 for D (6 bases). The CDR3 totals 15 residues. V was shortened by 0 bases and J by 5 bases, with 13 bases between the two germline ends. Looked up from germline, CDR1 is LGHDT and CDR2 is YNNKEL (reference sequence).

This clone was found a few times. The gene calls are TRBV6-2 or TRBV6-3 and TRBJ2-1; D is ambiguous. The CDR3 is 13 amino acids. The ends were cut back, 2 bases at V and 5 bases at J, with 7 bases in the middle. CDR1 is MNHEY and CDR2 is SVGEGT in the germline V gene. CDR3 DNA sequence: TGTGCCAGCAGTTACCGGTGGAACAATGAGCAGTTCTTC. Its protein product is CASSYRWNNEQFF.

This clone was counted a single time. The chain employs TRBV27 and TRBJ2-1, with 11 bases identical to TRBD2. V lost 4 bases and J lost 0; bases outside the gene matches: 5. Germline V CDR1 and CDR2: MNHEY, SMNVEV (reference sequence). CDR3 size: 17 residues. The CDR3 is CASSSLAGGLSYNEQFF. CDR3 nucleotides: TGTGCCAGCAGTTCATTAGCGGGAGGGCTCTCCTACAATGAGCAGTTCTTC.

The V gene is TRBV11-2, the J gene TRBJ2-3, with 10 bases that match TRBD2. The CDR3 consists of 16 residues. The J segment lost 5 bases and the V segment lost 2 bases, leaving 7 bases of the junction unmatched. Germline lookup yields CDR1 SGHAT and CDR2 FQNNGV. The CDR3 nucleotides are TGTGCCAGCAGCTTACTAGCGGGAGTAGTCGTAGATACGCAGTATTTT. Its translation is CASSLLAGVVVDTQYF.

CDR3 nucleotides: TGTGCCAGCAGCCGGGCAGTTACAGATACGCAGTATTTT. Protein product: CASSRAVTDTQYF. The rearrangement uses TRBV5-4 and TRBJ2-3, with no clear D. The CDR3 runs to 13 residues. The germline CDR1 and CDR2 sequences are SGHNT and YYREEE (reference sequence). The germline V and J ends were trimmed by 4 bases and 3 bases, with 9 bases remaining between them.

The chain links TRBV3-1 (or the pseudogene TRBV3-2) to TRBJ1-2; D remains ambiguous. Germline V gene data show CDR1 as LGHDT and CDR2 as YNNKEL (reference sequence). Trimming shortened V by 8 bases and J by 2 bases, and 6 bases separated the two germline ends. The CDR3 has 11 amino acids. CDR3 region: CASGRNYGYTF. CDR3 DNA: TGTGCCAGCGGACGGAACTATGGCTACACCTTC.

The chain recombines TRBV7-9 with TRBJ2-7, with D possibly TRBD2 on 5 matching bases. V was cut by 5 bases and J by 2 bases, with 13 bases left in between. From germline, CDR1 is SEHNR and CDR2 FQNEAQ (reference sequence). This CDR3 has 14 amino acids. This CDR3 reads CASSKEGGTYEQYF. DNA for the CDR3: TGTGCCAGCAGCAAAGAGGGCGGTACCTACGAGCAGTACTTC.